The T cell receptor (beta chain) under discussion was sequenced for a study of Ad26.COV2.S vaccination and SARS-CoV-2 variants (dated by TCRdb to the early 2020s). Regarding the research as a whole: Donors in the vaccine arm were drawn from COV1001, a multicentre, randomized, double-blind, placebo-controlled phase I-IIa trial testing Ad26.COV2.S in healthy adults. Ad26.COV2.S was administered intramuscularly at a dose of 5x10^10 or 1x10^11 viral particles, either as one shot or as two shots given 56 days apart. The specificity and breadth of SARS-CoV-2-reactive T cell receptors after Ad26.COV2.S vaccination were assessed by TCRbeta repertoire sequencing. A total of approximately 30 samples were included in the TCR-sequenced set, comprising around 19 Ad26.COV2.S vaccine recipients, 5 placebo recipients and 8 SARS-CoV-2 convalescent individuals. Trial participants were randomized into five groups of five: low-dose or high-dose Ad26.COV2.S given once or twice, or placebo on both occasions. Blinding of investigators to trial group allocation was maintained during experiments and outcome assessment. Study-wide conclusions, independent of this receptor: Non-spike TCR breadth was comparable between vaccine and placebo recipients, consistent with the vaccine containing only spike. Comparing responses between vaccine doses or regimens was not something the study was powered to do. The authors noted that total T cell responses may have been underestimated by the TCR breadth and depth analyses. Spike-specific TCR breadth was higher in Ad26.COV2.S recipients than in placebo recipients (P = 0.0014). Substantial breadth of spike-specific CD8+ and CD4+ T cell responses was reported after vaccination.

The treatment or condition label for this specimen denotes: 19 received Ad26.COV2.S at low or high dose, single or two shots; several received placebo; per-sample allocation not given. Repertoires of vaccine and placebo recipients were sequenced from samples taken on day 63 after the first injection. In Cohort 1b, 25 or so adults aged 18-55 years were enrolled at a single site in Boston, USA, between 29 July and 7 August 2020. Ad26.COV2.S was a replication-incompetent adenovirus type 26 vector expressing a prefusion-stabilized SARS-CoV-2 spike protein from the original Wuhan strain. TCRbeta CDR3 regions were sequenced with the immunoSEQ Assay. After extraction, genomic DNA underwent amplification by bias-controlled multiplex PCR, followed by high-throughput sequencing. The authors processed their data as follows. Collapsing and filtering of sequences were performed to quantify the absolute abundance of each unique TCRbeta CDR3 region. T cell fraction was estimated by normalizing TCRbeta template counts to usable DNA, with usable DNA measured through amplification of reference genes found in all nucleated cells. Repertoire TCRs were annotated as SARS-CoV-2-specific when V gene, CDR3 amino acid sequence and J gene were exactly matched to a known reactive TCR set. The reference SARS-CoV-2 TCR set came from MIRA and was filtered for enrichment in COVID-19-positive ImmuneCODE repertoires, removing public or cross-reactive TCRs. Drawing on the MIRA antigens, annotated TCRs were analysed further at the level of specific ORF or position within ORF. Breadth was defined as the number of annotated unique rearrangements divided by the total number of unique productive rearrangements, and depth was defined as the summed frequency of the annotated unique rearrangements. Group comparisons of TCR breadth used two-sided Wilcoxon rank-sum tests. TCRdb took this table from immuneACCESS and kept in-frame rearrangements with V and J called. Such tables lack part of the clones; where checked against another copy, unresolved V genes explain under half of the gap, and the rest is unexplained. The V and J calls and clone size come from that table; D and trimming were worked out from the DNA. This sample is represented by roughly 300,000 clones; about 87% of them were singletons. The top ten clones comprise 6.4% of the sample.

This clone was counted only a few times. Its antigen remains undetermined. No base qualities exist here, and no much larger clone lies one base off it. V is cut by 0 bases and J by 5 bases, and the space between the germline ends is 17 bases. The germline V gene yields MNHEY for CDR1 and SVGEGT for CDR2. The CDR3 starts with the cysteine, ends with the phenylalanine, and has 17 residues. Left in the record is the CDR3 DNA by itself, 51 bases read in frame from the first base. The chain was built from TRBV6-2 or TRBV6-3 and TRBJ2-1; the D gene may be TRBD1 or TRBD2, since each aligns over 5 bases. The material sequenced was peripheral blood, taken in a trial of Ad26.COV2.S vaccine versus placebo. This sequence was found in a person aged 18-60 years who received the Ad26.COV2.S COVID-19 vaccine or a placebo. The nucleotides are TGTGCCAGCAGTTACTCGAGGGGCCGAGGTGGAAACAATGAGCAGTTCTTC. Translation gives CASSYSRGRGGNNEQFF.